This T cell receptor beta chain was identified during a study of blood T cell repertoires in COVID-19. Method: immunoSEQ multiplex PCR; TCRdb's copy keeps in-frame clones and lacks some. The data contain hundreds of thousands of clones, roughly 88% of them singletons. Trimming at V came to 3 bases and at J to 3 bases, leaving 8 bases not matched to a gene. Germline V lookup: CDR1 DFQATT, CDR2 SNEGSKA (reference sequence). This CDR3 spans 18 amino acids. The sequenced sample consisted of peripheral blood. The receptor was isolated from a woman aged 25-40 years who had recovered from COVID-19. This chain joins TRBV20-1 and TRBJ2-2, with 15 bases that match TRBD2. CDR3 bases: TGCAGTGCTAGTGGGACTAGCGGGGGGCCTCGATACACCGGGGAGCTGTTTTTT. Protein: CSASGTSGGPRYTGELFF.